This T cell receptor (beta chain) came from a study of shared clonotypes between healthy human individuals. Overall study context: Serving as donors were a couple of women and three men, whose ages spanned 18 to 49. Each donor contributed plates that comprised three CD4 naive, three CD4 memory, two CD8 naive and one CD8 memory.

General observations from the study: Clonotype sharing among donors was expected to depend on sequencing depth. Larger richness was generally estimated for naive than memory subsets.

Profiled with immunoSEQ multiplex PCR; TCRdb holds only in-frame clones, not every one. Found here are approximately 2.4 million clones, approximately 95% of them singletons; the top ten hold 0.1% to 0.15%. Trimming cost V 0 bases and J 1 base; bases outside gene matches: 1. This CDR3 is 15 amino acids long. CDR1 ENHRY and CDR2 SYGVKD come from the germline V gene. About this clone: Its antigen is unidentified. The sample carries other DNA sequences with the same CDR3.

The clonotype was recovered from a young man in good health. The sample comprised naive CD4+ T cells sorted from blood. The subset here: CD45RA+ positively selected. The chain couples TRBV10-3 to TRBJ1-1, with 8 nucleotides matching TRBD1. The CDR3 sequence is CAISESDRGNTEAFF. The CDR3 coding sequence is TGTGCCATCAGTGAGTCCGACAGGGGGAACACTGAAGCTTTCTTT.